The 4 T cell receptor beta chains presented below share a single source sample, sequenced in a study of T-cell memory formation after mild COVID-19 (dated by TCRdb to the early 2020s). Libraries were made using 5' RACE. The sequencer was an Illumina NovaSeq 6000. In-frame beta chains were kept once TCRdb had trimmed the public reads at Q25 with fastp and called clones with MiXCR. Identical CDR3 proteins give one entry, which carries the most common genes and DNA. The sample data list about 210,000 distinct CDR3 sequences, and around 25% of these were observed just once. The top ten hold about 10% of the sample. The sample was PBMCs or a T cell subset sorted from them (not recorded which). These receptors were collected from an adult woman who had mild COVID-19 (a few samples of this study predate the infection). The sample titles of this study are shuffled in the database, so cell type and time point are left out; the donor was told from shared clones.

In this sample, this clonotype turned up a few times. The chain recombines TRBV7-9 with TRBJ2-4; possibly TRBD1 for D (5 bases). Germline V CDR1 and CDR2: SEHNR, FQNEAQ (reference sequence). The germline V and J ends were trimmed by 1 base and 2 bases, with 18 bases remaining between them. This CDR3 contains 18 residues. CDR3 residues: CASSLETARQGTKNIQYF. The CDR3 nucleotides are TGTGCCAGCAGCTTAGAAACGGCCCGCCAGGGAACCAAAAACATTCAGTACTTC.

The chain links TRBV5-1 to TRBJ2-7; 11 nucleotides match TRBD1. J lost 7 bases, V lost 0 bases, and 9 bases had no gene match. Germline assignment: CDR1 SGHRS and CDR2 YFSETQ. This CDR3 has 16 residues. The CDR3 DNA reads as TGCGCCAGCAGCTTGGGACCGTACGGGACAGGGGGAGAGCAGTACTTC. As protein: CASSLGPYGTGGEQYF.

In this sample, this clonotype turned up a few times. The chain combines TRBV20-1 with TRBJ1-1; D possibly corresponds to TRBD1 (5 bases). CDR1 and CDR2 from the germline V gene are DFQATT and SNEGSKA (reference sequence). The CDR3 loop spans 15 amino acids. Trimming cost V 5 bases and J 6 bases, with 22 bases left between them. CDR3 sequence: CSADLPGPEAAEAFF. The DNA for the CDR3 is TGCAGTGCTGACCTACCGGGACCCGAGGCAGCTGAAGCTTTCTTT.

This chain connects TRBV3-1 to TRBJ2-1; D is ambiguous. Germline lookup yields CDR1 LGHDT and CDR2 YNNKEL (reference sequence). The CDR3 sequence is 13 residues long. V was pared by 4 bases and J by 10 bases, with 14 bases between. DNA for the CDR3: TGTGCCAGCAGCCTCCGTGAGATAGCCGAGCAGTTCTTC. Its translation: CASSLREIAEQFF.